The entry below gives a single T cell receptor beta chain sequence along with its context. The sample originates from a study of blood T cell repertoires in COVID-19. There are 16 residues in the CDR3. Losses at the gene ends were 5 bases for V and 4 bases for J; bases not matched to a gene: 9. Germline V gene data show CDR1 as GTSNPN and CDR2 as SVGIG (reference sequence). Original data processing: By means of reference gene primer amplification, nucleated cell counts were estimated. Profiled with immunoSEQ multiplex PCR; TCRdb holds only in-frame clones, not every one. V, J and clone size are taken as reported in that table, and D and trimming were inferred from the DNA itself. Among about 53,000 clones listed, 80% to 90% were seen once.

The TCR was taken from a man aged 55 to 70 with active COVID-19. The rearrangement joins TRBV30 to TRBJ2-7; 15 bases fit TRBD2. Sequencing input: peripheral blood. In DNA form, the CDR3 reads TGTGCCTGGGCTCCGGGACTAGCGGGAGGTGGGTACGAGCAGTACTTC. Its translation: CAWAPGLAGGGYEQYF. Full variable domain (remainder filled in from reference TRBV30 and TRBJ2-7): SQTIHQWPATLVQPVGSPLSLECTVEGTSNPNLYWYRQAAGRGLQLLFYSVGIGQISSEVPQNLSASRPQDRQFILSSKKLLLSDSGFYLCAWAPGLAGGGYEQYFGPGTRLTVT.